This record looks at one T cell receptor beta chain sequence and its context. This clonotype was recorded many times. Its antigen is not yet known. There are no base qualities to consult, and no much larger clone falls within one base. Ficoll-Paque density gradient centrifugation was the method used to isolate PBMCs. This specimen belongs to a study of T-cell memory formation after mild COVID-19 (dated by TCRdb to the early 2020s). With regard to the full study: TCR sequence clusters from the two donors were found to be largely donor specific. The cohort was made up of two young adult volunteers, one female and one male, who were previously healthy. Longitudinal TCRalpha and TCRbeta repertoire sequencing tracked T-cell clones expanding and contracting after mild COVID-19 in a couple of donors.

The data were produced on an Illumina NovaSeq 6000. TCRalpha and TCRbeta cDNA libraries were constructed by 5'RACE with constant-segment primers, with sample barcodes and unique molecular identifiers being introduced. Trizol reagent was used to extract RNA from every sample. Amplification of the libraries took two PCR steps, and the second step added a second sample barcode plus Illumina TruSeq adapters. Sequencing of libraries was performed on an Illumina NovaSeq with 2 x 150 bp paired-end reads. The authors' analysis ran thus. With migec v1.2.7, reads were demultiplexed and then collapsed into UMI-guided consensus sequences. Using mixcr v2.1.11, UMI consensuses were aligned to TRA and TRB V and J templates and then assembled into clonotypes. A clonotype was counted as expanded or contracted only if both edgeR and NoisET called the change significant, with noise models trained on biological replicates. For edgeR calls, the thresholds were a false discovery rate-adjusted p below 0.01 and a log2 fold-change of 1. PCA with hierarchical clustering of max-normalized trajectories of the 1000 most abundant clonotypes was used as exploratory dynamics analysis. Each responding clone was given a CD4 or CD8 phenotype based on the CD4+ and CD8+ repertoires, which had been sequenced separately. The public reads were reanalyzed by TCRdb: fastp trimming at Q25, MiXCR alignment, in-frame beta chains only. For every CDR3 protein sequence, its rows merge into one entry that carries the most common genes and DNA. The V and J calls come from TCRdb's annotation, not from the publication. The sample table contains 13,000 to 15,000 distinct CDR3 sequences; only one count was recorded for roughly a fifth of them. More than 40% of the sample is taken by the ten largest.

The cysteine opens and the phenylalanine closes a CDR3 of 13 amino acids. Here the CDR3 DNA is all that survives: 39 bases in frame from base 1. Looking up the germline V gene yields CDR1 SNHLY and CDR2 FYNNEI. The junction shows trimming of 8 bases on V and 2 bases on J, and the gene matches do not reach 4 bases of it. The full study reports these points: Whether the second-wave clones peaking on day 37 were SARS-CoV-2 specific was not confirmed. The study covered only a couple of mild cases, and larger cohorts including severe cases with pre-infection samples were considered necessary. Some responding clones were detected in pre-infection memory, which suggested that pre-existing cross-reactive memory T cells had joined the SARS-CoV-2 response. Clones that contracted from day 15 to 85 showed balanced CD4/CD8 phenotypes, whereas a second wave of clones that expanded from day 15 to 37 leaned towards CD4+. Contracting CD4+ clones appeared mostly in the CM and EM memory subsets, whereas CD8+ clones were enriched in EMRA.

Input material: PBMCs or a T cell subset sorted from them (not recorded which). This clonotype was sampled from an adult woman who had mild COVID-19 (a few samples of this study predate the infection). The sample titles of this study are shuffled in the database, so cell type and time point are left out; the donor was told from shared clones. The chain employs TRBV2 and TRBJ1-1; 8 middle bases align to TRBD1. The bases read TGTGCCAGCGGGACAGGAGATAACACTGAAGCTTTCTTT. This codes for CASGTGDNTEAFF.